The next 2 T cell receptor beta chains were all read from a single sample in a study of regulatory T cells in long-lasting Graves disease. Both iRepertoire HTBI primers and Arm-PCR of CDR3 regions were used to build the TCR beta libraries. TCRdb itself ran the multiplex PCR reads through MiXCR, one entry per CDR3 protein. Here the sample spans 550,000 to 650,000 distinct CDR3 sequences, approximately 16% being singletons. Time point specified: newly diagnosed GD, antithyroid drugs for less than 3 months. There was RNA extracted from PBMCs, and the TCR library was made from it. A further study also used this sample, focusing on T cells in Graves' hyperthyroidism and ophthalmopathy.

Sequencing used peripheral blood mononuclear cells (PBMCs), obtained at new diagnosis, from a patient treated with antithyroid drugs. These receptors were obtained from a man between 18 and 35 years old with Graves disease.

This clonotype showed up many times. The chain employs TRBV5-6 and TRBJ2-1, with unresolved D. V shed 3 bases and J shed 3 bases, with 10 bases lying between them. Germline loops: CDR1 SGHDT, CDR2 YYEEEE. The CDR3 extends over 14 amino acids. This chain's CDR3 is CASSSLGSYNEQFF. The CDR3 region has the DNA TGTGCCAGCAGCTCCCTGGGTAGCTACAATGAGCAGTTCTTC. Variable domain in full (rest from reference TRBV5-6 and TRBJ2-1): DAGVTQSPTHLIKTRGQQVTLRCSPKSGHDTVSWYQQALGQGPQFIFQYYEEEERQRGNFPDRFSGHQFPNYSSELNVNALLLGDSALYLCASSSLGSYNEQFFGPGTRLTVL.

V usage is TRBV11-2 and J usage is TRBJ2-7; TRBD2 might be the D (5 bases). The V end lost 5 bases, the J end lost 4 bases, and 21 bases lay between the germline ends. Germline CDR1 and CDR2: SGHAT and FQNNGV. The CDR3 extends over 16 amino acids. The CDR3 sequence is CASSLPLTRGYYEQYF. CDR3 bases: TGTGCCAGCAGCCTCCCCTTAACACGGGGATATTACGAGCAGTACTTC. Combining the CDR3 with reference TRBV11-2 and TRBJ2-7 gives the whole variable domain EAGVAQSPRYKIIEKRQSVAFWCNPISGHATLYWYQQILGQGPKLLIQFQNNGVVDDSQLPKDRFSAERLKGVDSTLKIQPAKLEDSAVYLCASSLPLTRGYYEQYFGPGTRLTVT.